This T cell receptor (beta chain) was recovered during a study of OX40 agonist ivuxolimab in advanced cancers. At the level of the study: Dose-escalation patients' cancers were hepatocellular carcinoma, melanoma, renal cell or head and neck cancer.

Data came from immunoSEQ multiplex PCR; TCRdb stores just in-frame clones and leaves some out. The sample includes roughly 75,000 clones, around four fifths seen only once; the top ten take around 0.8%. The clonotype originates from an adult with an advanced solid tumor such as melanoma, head and neck, liver or kidney cancer. Sample: CD4+ or CD8+ T cells sorted from blood, taken in a trial of the OX40 agonist ivuxolimab.

The chain's CDR3 is CASSGQGAQPGELFF. The CDR3 coding sequence is TGTGCCAGCAGTGGACAGGGGGCGCAGCCCGGGGAGCTGTTTTTT. J is TRBJ2-2 and V is TRBV6-5, with 11 bases aligning to TRBD1. Germline assignment: CDR1 MNHEY and CDR2 SVGAGI. The CDR3 consists of 15 residues. Trimming at V came to 5 bases and at J to 6 bases, leaving 5 bases not matched to a gene.